This entry describes one T cell receptor (beta chain). What this receptor recognizes is not known. No base quality information exists; no much larger clone differs at one position. This entry comes from a study of T cells in localized non-small cell lung cancer (dated by TCRdb to about 2020). At the level of the whole study: The study examined T cell repertoires in roughly 240 patients with early-stage NSCLC and compared tumors with uninvolved tumor-adjacent lungs. All 250 or so NSCLC patients in the cohort were treatment-naive and had localized lung tumors that were resected. NSCLC patients had a mean age of roughly 69 years, and around 140 were male and 107 female.

The immunoSEQ Assay was used to sequence TCR beta CDR3 regions from DNA. The authors' analysis ran thus. To compute T cell density, TCR beta template counts were normalized to usable DNA, which was estimated by amplifying housekeeping genes. Using the preseqR package, richness was estimated by extrapolating to 120,000 templates for tissue samples and 400,000 templates for PBMC samples. Clonality was defined by subtracting Pielou's evenness from one. To identify tissue-enriched TCRs, differential abundance testing was run on productive amino-acid clonotypes with a minimum total count of 5 and an alpha of 0.1. The Jaccard Index and the Morisita Overlap Index were used to measure repertoire overlap between compartments. GLIPH clustered TCR beta CDR3s with public tetramer-defined viral CDR3s; viral motifs required at least three viral sequences plus V-gene enrichment. Sourced from immuneACCESS, this table was stored by TCRdb with only in-frame sequences that have V and J called. A share of the clones is absent; for the studies checked, an unresolved V gene accounts for under half, and the remainder has no known explanation. V, J and clone size derive from that table, while D and trimming were established from the DNA sequence. The sample includes about 33,000 clones, with 87% observed a single time. Of the sample, over 15% falls within the top ten clones.

What the research found in general, with its limitations: Because multi-region tumor sequencing was not done, intratumor heterogeneity could not be ruled out. Because the study design was exploratory, TCR variables were selected using unadjusted p-values without false-discovery rate correction. Higher blood T cell density associated with longer overall survival, while higher adjacent-lung clonality associated with shorter survival. Uninvolved tumor-adjacent lung showed the highest T cell clonality, higher than tumor, which suggests more focused antigenic responses in the uninvolved tumor-adjacent lung. A median of 57 of the top 100 tumor clones were detected in paired uninvolved adjacent lung, and around 27 of these tumor clones were also found among the top 100 clones of the paired uninvolved adjacent lung.

At diagnosis, tumor, uninvolved tumor-adjacent lung and peripheral blood were collected and then preserved as a mix of FFPE and fresh-frozen material. For TCR repertoire profiling, blood samples were analyzed in the form of peripheral blood mononuclear cells. Its CDR3 holds 15 amino acids, cysteine through phenylalanine. The sequence is cut down to CDR3 DNA, 45 bases in frame from base 1. V is trimmed back by 2 bases and J by 2 bases, and the junction contains 3 bases that no gene match accounts for. Taken from the germline V gene, the CDR1 and CDR2 loops are MNHNS and SASEGT. This receptor was taken from a man aged 40 to 70 with stage III lung adenocarcinoma. The source material was peripheral blood mononuclear cells, sampled before any cancer treatment. In this chain, TRBV6-1 is recombined with TRBJ2-3; 8 central nucleotides agree with TRBD2. For the CDR3, the sequence is CASSERGGFTDTQYF. The nucleotides read TGTGCCAGCAGTGAACGGGGGGGATTCACAGATACGCAGTATTTT.